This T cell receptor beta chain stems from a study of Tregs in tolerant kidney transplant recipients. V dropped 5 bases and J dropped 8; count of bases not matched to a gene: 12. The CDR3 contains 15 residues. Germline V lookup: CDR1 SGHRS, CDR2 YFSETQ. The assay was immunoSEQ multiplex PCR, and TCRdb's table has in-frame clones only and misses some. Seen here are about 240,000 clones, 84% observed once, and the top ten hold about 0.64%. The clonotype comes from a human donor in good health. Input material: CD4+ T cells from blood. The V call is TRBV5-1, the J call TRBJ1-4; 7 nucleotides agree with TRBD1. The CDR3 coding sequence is TGCGCCAGCAGTCAGGGAAGGGGGCGCGACGAAAAACTGTTTTTT. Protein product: CASSQGRGRDEKLFF.